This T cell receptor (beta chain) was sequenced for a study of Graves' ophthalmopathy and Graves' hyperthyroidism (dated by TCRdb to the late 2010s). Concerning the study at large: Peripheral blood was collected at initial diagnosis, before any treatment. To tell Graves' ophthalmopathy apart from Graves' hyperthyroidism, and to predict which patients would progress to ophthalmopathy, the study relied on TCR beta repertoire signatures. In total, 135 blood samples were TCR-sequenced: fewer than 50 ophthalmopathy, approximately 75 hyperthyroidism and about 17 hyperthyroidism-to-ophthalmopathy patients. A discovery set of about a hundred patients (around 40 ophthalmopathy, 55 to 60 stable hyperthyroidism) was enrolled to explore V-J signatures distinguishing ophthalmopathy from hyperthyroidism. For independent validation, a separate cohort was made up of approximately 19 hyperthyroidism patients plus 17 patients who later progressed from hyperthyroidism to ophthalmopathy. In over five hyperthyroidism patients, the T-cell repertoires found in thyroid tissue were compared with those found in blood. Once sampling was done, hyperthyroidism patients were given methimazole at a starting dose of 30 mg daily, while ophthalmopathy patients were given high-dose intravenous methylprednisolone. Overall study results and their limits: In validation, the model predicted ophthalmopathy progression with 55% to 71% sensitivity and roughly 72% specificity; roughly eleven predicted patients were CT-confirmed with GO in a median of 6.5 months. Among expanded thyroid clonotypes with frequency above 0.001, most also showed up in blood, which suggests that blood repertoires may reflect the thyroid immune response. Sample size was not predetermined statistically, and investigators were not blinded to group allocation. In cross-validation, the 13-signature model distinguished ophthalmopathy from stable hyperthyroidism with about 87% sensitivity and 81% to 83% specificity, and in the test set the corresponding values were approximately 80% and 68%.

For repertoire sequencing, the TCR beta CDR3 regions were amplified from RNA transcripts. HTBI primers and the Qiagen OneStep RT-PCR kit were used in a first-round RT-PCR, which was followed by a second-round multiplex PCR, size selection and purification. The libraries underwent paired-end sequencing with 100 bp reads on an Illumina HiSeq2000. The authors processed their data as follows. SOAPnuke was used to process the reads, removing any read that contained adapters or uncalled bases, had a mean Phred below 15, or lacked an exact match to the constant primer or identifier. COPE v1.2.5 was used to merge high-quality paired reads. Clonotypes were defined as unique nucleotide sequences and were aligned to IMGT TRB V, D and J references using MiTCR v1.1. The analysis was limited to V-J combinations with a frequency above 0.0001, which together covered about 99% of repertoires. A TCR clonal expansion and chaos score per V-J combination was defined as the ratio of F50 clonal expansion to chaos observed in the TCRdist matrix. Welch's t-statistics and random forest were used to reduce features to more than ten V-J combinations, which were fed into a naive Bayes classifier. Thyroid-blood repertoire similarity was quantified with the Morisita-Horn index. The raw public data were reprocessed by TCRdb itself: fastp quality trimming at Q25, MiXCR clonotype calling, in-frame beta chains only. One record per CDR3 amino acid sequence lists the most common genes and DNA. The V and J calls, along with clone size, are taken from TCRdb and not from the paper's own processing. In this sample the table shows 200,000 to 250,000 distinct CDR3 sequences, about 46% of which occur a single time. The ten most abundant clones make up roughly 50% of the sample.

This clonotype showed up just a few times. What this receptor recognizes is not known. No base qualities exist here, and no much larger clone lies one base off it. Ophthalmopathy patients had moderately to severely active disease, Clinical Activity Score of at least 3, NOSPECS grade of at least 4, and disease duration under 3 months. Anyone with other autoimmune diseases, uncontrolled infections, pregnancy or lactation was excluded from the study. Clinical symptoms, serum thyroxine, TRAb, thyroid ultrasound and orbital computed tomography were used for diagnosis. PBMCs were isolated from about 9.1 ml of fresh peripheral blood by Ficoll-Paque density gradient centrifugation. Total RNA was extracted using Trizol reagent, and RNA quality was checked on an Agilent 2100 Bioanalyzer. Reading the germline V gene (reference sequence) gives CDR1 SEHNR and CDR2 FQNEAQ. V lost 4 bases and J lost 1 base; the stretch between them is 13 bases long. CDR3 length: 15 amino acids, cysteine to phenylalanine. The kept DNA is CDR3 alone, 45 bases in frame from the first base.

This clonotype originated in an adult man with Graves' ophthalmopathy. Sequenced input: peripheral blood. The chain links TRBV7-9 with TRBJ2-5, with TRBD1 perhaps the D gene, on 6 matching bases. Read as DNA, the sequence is TGTGCCAGCAGCTATCGACAGGTGGGCCAAGAGACCCAGTACTTC. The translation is CASSYRQVGQETQYF. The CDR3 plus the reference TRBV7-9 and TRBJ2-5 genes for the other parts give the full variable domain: DTGVSQNPRHKITKRGQNVTFRCDPISEHNRLYWYRQTLGQGPEFLTYFQNEAQLEKSRLLSDRFSAERPKGSFSTLEIQRTEQGDSAMYLCASSYRQVGQETQYFGPGTRLLVL.